The T cell receptor (beta chain) described here comes from a study of T-cell reconstitution after alpha-beta-depleted transplantation in children. Regarding the study as a whole: Most T-cell counts and diversity one year after the transplant came from T cells that were newly produced. Several hundred expanded graft clones reportedly supplied alpha-beta T cells about two months after transplant.

With regard to this clonotype: Its specificity is not known.

Unique molecular identifiers featured in how the TCRbeta library was prepared. Each CDR3 protein is one row after TCRdb ran MiXCR on the PCR reads. Of 450,000 to 550,000 distinct CDR3 sequences listed, roughly 10% are singletons. Germline CDR1 reads MNHEY; CDR2 reads SVGAGI. Deletions cut 5 bases from V and 2 bases from J, with 4 bases between. This CDR3 is built from 11 residues. The chain carries TRBV6-5 and TRBJ2-7; unclear D gene. This sequence was found in a female patient between 2 and 15 years old who had a stem cell transplant for aplastic anemia, so the T cells may come from the graft donor. Here the sequenced sample was PBMCs, mostly from graft donor cells, taken 180 days after TCRalphabeta/CD19-depleted stem cell transplant. For the CDR3, the DNA is TGTGCCAGCAGTGCCGCCTACGAGCAGTACTTC. It translates to CASSAAYEQYF.